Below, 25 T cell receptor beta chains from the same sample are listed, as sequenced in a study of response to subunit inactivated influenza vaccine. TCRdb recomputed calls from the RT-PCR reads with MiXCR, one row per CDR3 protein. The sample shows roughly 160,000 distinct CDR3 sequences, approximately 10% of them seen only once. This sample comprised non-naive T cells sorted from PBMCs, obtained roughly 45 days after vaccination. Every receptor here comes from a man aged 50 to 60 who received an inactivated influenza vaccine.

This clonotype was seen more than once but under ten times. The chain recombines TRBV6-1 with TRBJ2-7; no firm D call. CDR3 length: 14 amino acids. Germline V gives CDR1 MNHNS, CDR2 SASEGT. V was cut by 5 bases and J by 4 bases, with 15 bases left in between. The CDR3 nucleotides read TGTGCCAGCAGTCCGGCCCCCTCAAGGTACGAGCAGTACTTC. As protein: CASSPAPSRYEQYF.

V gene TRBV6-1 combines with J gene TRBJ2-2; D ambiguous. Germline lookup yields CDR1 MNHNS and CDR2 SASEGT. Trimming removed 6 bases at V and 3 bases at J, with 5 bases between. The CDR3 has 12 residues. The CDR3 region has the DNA TGTGCCAGCAGGGTTTACACCGGGGAGCTGTTTTTT. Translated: CASRVYTGELFF.

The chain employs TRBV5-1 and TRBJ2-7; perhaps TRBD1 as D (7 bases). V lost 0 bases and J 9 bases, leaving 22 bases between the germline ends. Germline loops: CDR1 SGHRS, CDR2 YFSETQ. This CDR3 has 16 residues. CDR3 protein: CASSLELRQGGSRQYF. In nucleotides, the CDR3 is TGCGCCAGCAGCTTGGAATTGAGGCAGGGGGGAAGTAGGCAGTACTTC.

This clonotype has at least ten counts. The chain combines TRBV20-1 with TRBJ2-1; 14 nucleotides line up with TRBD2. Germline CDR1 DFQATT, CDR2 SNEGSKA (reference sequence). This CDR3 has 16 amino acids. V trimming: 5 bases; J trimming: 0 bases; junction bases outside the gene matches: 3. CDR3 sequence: CSAEGTSGSSYNEQFF. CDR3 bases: TGCAGTGCTGAGGGGACTAGCGGGAGCTCCTACAATGAGCAGTTCTTC.

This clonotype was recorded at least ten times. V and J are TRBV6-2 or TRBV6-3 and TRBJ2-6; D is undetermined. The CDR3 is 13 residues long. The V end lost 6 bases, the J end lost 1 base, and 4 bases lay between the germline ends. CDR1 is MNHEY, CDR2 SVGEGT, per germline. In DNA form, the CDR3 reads TGTGCCAGCAGCCAGTCTGGGGCCAACGTCCTGACTTTC. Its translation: CASSQSGANVLTF.

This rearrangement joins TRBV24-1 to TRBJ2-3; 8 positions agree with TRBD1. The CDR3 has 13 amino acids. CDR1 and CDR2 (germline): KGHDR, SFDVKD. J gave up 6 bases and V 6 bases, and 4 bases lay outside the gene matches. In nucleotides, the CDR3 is TGTGCCACCAGTTCACAGGGGGTGGATACGCAGTATTTT. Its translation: CATSSQGVDTQYF.

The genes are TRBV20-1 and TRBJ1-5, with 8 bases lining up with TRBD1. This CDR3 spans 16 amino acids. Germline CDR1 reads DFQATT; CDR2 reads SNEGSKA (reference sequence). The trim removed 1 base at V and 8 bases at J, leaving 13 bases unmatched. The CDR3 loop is CSARGGGTGNKEPQHF. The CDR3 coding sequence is TGCAGTGCTAGAGGGGGCGGGACAGGTAACAAAGAGCCCCAGCATTTT.

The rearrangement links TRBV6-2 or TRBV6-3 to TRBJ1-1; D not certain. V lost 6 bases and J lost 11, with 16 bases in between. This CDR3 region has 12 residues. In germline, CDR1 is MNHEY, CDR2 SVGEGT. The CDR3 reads CASREGPSRAFF. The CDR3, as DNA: TGTGCCAGCAGGGAAGGACCATCAAGGGCTTTCTTT.

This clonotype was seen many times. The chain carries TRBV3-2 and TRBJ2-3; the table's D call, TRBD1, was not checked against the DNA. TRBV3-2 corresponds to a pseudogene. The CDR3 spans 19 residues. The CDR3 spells CASSPMSSRPRDRRHTQYF. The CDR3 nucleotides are TGTGCCAGCAGCCCCATGTCGTCTCGCCCCAGGGACCGTAGGCATACGCAGTATTTT.

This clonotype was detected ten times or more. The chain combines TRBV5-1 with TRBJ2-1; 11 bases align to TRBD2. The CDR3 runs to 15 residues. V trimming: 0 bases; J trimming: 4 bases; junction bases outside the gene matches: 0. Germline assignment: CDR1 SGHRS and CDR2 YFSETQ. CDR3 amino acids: CASSLASGGYNEQFF. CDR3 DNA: TGCGCCAGCAGCTTGGCTAGCGGGGGGTACAATGAGCAGTTCTTC.

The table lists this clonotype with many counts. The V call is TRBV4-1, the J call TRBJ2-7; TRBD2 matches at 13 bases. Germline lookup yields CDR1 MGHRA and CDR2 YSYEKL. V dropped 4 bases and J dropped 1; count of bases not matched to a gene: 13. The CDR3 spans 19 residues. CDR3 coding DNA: TGCGCCAGCAGCCTAATAATGACTAGCGGGGGGCCATCTTCCTACGAGCAGTACTTC. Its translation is CASSLIMTSGGPSSYEQYF.

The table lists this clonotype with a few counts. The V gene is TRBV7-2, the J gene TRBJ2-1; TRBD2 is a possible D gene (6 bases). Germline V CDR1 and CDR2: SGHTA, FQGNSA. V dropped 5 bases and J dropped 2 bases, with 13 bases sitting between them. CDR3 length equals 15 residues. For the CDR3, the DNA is TGTGCCAGCAGCCCTCGGGAGACTCCCTACAATGAGCAGTTCTTC. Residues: CASSPRETPYNEQFF.

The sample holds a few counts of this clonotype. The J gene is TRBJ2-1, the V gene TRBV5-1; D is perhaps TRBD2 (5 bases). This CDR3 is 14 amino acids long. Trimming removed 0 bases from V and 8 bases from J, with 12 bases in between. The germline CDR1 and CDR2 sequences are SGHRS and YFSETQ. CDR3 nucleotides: TGCGCCAGCAGCTTGGAGGCTAGCCGCTATGAGCAGTTCTTC. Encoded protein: CASSLEASRYEQFF.

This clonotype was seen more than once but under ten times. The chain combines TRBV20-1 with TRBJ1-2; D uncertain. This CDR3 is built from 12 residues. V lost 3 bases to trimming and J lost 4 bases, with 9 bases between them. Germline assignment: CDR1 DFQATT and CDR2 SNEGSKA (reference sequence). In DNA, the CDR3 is TGCAGTGCTAGGCCCCGGATCTATGGCTACACCTTC. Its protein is CSARPRIYGYTF.

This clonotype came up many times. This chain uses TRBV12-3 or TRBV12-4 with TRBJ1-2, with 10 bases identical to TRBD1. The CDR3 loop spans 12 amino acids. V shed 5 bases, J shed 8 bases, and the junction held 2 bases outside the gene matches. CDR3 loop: CASSRDRGGYTF. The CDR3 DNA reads TGTGCCAGCAGTCGGGACAGGGGCGGCTACACCTTC.

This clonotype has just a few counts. CDR3 nucleotide sequence: TGTGCCAGCAGTTCGTCGGGACTATCCTACGAGCAGTACTTC. Translating gives CASSSSGLSYEQYF. The V gene is TRBV28, the J gene TRBJ2-7, with 7 bases that match TRBD2. Trimming at V came to 4 bases and at J to 1 base, leaving 4 bases not matched to a gene. Looked up from germline, CDR1 is MDHEN and CDR2 is SYDVKM. The CDR3 spans 14 residues.

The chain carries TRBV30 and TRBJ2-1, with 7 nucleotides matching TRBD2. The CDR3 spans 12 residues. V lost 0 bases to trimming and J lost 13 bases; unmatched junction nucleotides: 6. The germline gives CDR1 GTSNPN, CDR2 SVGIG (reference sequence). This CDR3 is CAWSVTRENQFF. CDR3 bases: TGTGCCTGGAGTGTAACGCGGGAGAATCAGTTCTTC. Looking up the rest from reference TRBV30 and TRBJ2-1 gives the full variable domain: SQTIHQWPATLVQPVGSPLSLECTVEGTSNPNLYWYRQAAGRGLQLLFYSVGIGQISSEVPQNLSASRPQDRQFILSSKKLLLSDSGFYLCAWSVTRENQFFGPGTRLTVL.

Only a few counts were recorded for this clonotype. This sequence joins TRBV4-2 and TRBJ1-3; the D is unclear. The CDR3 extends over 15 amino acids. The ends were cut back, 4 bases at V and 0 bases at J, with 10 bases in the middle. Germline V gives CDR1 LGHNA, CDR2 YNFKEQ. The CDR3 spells CASSPGPFSGNTIYF. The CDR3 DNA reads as TGTGCCAGCAGCCCGGGCCCATTCTCTGGAAACACCATATATTTT.

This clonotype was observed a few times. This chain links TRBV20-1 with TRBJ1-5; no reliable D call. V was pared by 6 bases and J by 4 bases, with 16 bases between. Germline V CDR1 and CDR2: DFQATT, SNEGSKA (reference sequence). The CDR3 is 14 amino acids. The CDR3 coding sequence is TGCAGTGCATCGTCTGGGAGGTTAAATCAGCCCCAGCATTTT. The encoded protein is CSASSGRLNQPQHF.

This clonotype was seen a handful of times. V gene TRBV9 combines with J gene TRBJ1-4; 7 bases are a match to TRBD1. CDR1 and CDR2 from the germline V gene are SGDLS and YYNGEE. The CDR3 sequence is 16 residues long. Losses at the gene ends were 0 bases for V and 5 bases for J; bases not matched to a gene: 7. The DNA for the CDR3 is TGTGCCAGCAGCGTAGGGGTAGGGGGCGCAAATGAAAAACTGTTTTTT. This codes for CASSVGVGGANEKLFF.

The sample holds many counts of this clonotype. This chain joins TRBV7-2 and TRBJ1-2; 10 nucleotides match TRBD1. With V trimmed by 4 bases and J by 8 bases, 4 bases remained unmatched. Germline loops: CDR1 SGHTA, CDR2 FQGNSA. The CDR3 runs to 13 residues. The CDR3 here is CASSSGQGGGYTF. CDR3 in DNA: TGTGCCAGCAGCTCAGGACAGGGGGGAGGCTACACCTTC.

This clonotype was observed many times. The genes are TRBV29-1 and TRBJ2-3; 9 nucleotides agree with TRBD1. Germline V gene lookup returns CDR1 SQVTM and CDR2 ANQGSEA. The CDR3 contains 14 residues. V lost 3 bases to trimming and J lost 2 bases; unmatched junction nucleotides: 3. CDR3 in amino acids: CSVDRTGATDTQYF. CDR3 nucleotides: TGCAGCGTTGACCGGACAGGGGCCACAGATACGCAGTATTTT.

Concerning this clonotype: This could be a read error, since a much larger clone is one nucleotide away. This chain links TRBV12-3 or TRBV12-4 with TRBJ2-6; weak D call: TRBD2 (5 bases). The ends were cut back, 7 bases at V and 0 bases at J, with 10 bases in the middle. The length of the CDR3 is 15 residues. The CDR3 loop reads CASIFRGSGANVLTF. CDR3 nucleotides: TGTGCCAGCATTTTTCGGGGCTCTGGGGCCAACGTCCTGACTTTC.

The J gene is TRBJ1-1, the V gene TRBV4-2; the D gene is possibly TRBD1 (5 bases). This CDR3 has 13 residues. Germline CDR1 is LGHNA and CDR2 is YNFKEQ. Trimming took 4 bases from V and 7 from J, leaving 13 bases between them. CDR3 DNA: TGTGCCAGCAGCCCAAGGGGACGAAGTGAAGCTTTCTTT. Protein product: CASSPRGRSEAFF.

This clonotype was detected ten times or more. Here the CDR3 reads CASSVGTETTNEKLFF. DNA of the CDR3: TGTGCCAGCAGTGTGGGAACAGAGACAACTAATGAAAAACTGTTTTTT. V gene TRBV28 combines with J gene TRBJ1-4; no clear D. The V and J ends lost 5 bases and 0 bases respectively, with 13 bases between them. This CDR3 has 16 residues. CDR1 and CDR2 from the germline V gene are MDHEN and SYDVKM. Filled out from reference TRBV28 and TRBJ1-4, the complete variable domain reads DVKVTQSSRYLVKRTGEKVFLECVQDMDHENMFWYRQDPGLGLRLIYFSYDVKMKEKGDIPEGYSVSREKKERFSLILESASTNQTSMYLCASSVGTETTNEKLFFGSGTQLSVL.